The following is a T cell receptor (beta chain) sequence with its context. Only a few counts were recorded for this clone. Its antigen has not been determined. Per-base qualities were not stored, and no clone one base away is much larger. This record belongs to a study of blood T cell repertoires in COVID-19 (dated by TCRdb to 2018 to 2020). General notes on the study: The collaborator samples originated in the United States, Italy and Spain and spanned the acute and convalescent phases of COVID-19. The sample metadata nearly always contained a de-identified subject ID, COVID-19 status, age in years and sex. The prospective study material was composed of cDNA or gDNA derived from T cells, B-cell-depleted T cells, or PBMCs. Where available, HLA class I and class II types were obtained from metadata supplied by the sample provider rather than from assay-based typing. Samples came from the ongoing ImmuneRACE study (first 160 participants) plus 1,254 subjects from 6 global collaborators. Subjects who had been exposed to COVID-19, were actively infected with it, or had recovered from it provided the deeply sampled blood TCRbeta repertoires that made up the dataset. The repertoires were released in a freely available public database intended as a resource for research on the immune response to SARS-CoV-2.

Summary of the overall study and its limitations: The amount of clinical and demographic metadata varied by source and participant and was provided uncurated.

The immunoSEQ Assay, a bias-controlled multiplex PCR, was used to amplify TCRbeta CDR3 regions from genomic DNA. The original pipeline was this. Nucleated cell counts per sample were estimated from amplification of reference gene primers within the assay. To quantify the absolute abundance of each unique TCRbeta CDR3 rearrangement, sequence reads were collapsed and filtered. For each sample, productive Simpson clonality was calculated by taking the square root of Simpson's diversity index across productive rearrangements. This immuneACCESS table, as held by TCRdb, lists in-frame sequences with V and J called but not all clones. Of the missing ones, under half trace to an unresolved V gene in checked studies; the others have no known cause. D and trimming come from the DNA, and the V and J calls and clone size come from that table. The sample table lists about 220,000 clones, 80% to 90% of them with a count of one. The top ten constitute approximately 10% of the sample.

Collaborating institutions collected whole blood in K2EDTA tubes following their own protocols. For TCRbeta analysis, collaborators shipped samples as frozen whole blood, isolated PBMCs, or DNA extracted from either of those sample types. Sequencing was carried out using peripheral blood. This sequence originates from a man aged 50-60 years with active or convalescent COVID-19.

The CDR3 corresponds to CASSLGPRGHQPQHF. The nucleotides read TGTGCCAGTAGTCTGGGACCCAGGGGTCATCAGCCCCAGCATTTT. The chain is assembled from TRBV19 and TRBJ1-5; TRBD1 is perhaps the D gene, given 6 matching bases. The germline ends are 16 bases apart after V is trimmed by 5 bases and J by 5 bases. CDR1 and CDR2, per the germline V gene (reference sequence), are LNHDA and SQIVND. The CDR3 measures 15 amino acids from cysteine to phenylalanine. Left in the record is the CDR3 DNA by itself, 45 bases read in frame from the first base.